Following are 10 T cell receptor beta chains from one sample sequenced in a study of T-cell reconstitution after alpha-beta-depleted transplantation in children. No cognate antigen is known for these TCRs. Preparation of the TCRbeta library used unique molecular identifiers. Using its own MiXCR run on the PCR reads, TCRdb lists one record per CDR3 protein. This sample yields around 300,000 distinct CDR3 sequences, of which approximately 7.3% are seen a single time; 9.1% belongs to the top ten. Study-level results: At the one-year point after transplant, T-cell counts and TCRbeta diversity were found to come mostly from T cells that had been newly produced.

The source was peripheral blood, collected 360 days after TCRalphabeta/CD19-depleted stem cell transplant. These TCRs come from a female patient aged 2-10 years who had a stem cell transplant for Fanconi anemia, so the T cells may come from the graft donor.

This clonotype was picked up a small number of times. The chain carries TRBV5-6 and TRBJ1-1; unclear D gene. Trimming took off 4 bases at V and 5 bases at J, with 21 bases between the two ends. The CDR3 covers 16 residues. Germline loops: CDR1 SGHDT, CDR2 YYEEEE. Written as DNA, the CDR3 is TGTGCCAGCAGCATGTCCGGGTACAGCTCGCTGACTGAAGCTTTCTTT. Its protein product is CASSMSGYSSLTEAFF. Together with reference TRBV5-6 and TRBJ1-1, the CDR3 gives the full variable domain: DAGVTQSPTHLIKTRGQQVTLRCSPKSGHDTVSWYQQALGQGPQFIFQYYEEEERQRGNFPDRFSGHQFPNYSSELNVNALLLGDSALYLCASSMSGYSSLTEAFFGQGTRLTVV.

The chain joins TRBV24-1 to TRBJ1-1, with a weak D call TRBD1 (6 bases). The CDR3 has 16 residues. The V gene's germline CDR1 is KGHDR and CDR2 SFDVKD. The V and J ends lost 9 bases and 1 base respectively, with 20 bases between them. The DNA of the CDR3 is TGTGCCACCGTCAATTATAGGGGGGACAAGAACACTGAAGCTTTCTTT. Translation: CATVNYRGDKNTEAFF.

This clonotype was counted at least ten times. The CDR3 ends on some other residue instead of the conserved phenylalanine or tryptophan, so this is likely a read error. The limits of the CDR3 on the DNA are not certain, so only TCRdb's listed CDR3 is given. The genes are TRBV29-1 and TRBJ2-3; the listed D gene, TRBD1, was not tested against the DNA. Germline loops: CDR1 SQVTM, CDR2 ANQGSEA. The CDR3 has 11 residues if both end residues are counted. CDR3 residues: CSASLTGRSIS.

This clonotype was seen only a few times. This sequence joins TRBV6-2 or TRBV6-3 and TRBJ2-5; no firm D call. The CDR3 is made up of 13 amino acids. Germline V gives CDR1 MNHEY, CDR2 SVGEGT. Trimming removed 6 bases at V and 2 bases at J, with 10 bases between. The CDR3 DNA reads as TGTGCCAGCAGACAGCCGCTGCAAGAGACCCAGTACTTC. The encoded protein is CASRQPLQETQYF.

This clonotype was recorded many times. The V call is TRBV4-1, the J call TRBJ1-1; tentative D call: TRBD1 (5 bases). There are 14 residues in the CDR3. Germline V gene data show CDR1 as MGHRA and CDR2 as YSYEKL. The germline V and J ends were trimmed by 0 bases and 3 bases, with 8 bases remaining between them. The CDR3 loop is CASSQEEGYTEAFF. The CDR3 nucleotides read TGCGCCAGCAGCCAAGAAGAGGGGTACACTGAAGCTTTCTTT.

The CDR3 loop is CASSITGQETNEQFF. As DNA, the CDR3 is TGTGCCAGCTCTATTACGGGACAGGAGACTAATGAGCAGTTCTTC. V is TRBV27 and J is TRBJ2-1; the match to TRBD1 covers 8 bases. Germline CDR1 reads MNHEY; CDR2 reads SMNVEV (reference sequence). This CDR3 has 15 amino acids. The V gene end was trimmed by 8 bases and the J gene end by 7 bases; junction bases not matched to a gene: 13.

This clonotype was observed a few times. V is TRBV4-3 and J is TRBJ1-2, with D tentatively TRBD1 (5 bases). Germline assignment: CDR1 LGHNA and CDR2 YSLEER. This CDR3 is built from 15 residues. Trimming cost V 0 bases and J 0 bases, with 8 bases left between them. The CDR3 DNA reads as TGCGCCAGCAGCCAAGACGGGGCTCCTAACTATGGCTACACCTTC. This encodes CASSQDGAPNYGYTF.

J is TRBJ2-6 and V is TRBV27, with D maybe TRBD2 (7 bases). CDR3 length equals 19 residues. The germline gives CDR1 MNHEY, CDR2 SMNVEV (reference sequence). The ends were cut back, 5 bases at V and 1 base at J, with 21 bases in the middle. The CDR3 here is CASSPVGGGFLSGANVLTF. DNA for the CDR3: TGTGCCAGCAGTCCTGTAGGGGGGGGTTTTTTGTCTGGGGCCAACGTCCTGACTTTC.

This clonotype was counted between two and nine times. The genes are TRBV7-3 and TRBJ2-2; D is perhaps TRBD2 (6 bases). Trimming took off 5 bases at V and 2 bases at J, with 9 bases between the two ends. CDR1 and CDR2 from the germline V gene are SGHTA and FQGTGA. The CDR3 has 14 amino acids. The CDR3 reads CASSAGPNTGELFF. CDR3 nucleotides: TGTGCCAGCAGCGCGGGGCCCAACACCGGGGAGCTGTTTTTT.

The chain combines TRBV28 with TRBJ1-1, with TRBD1 matching 9 bases. Germline V gene lookup returns CDR1 MDHEN and CDR2 SYDVKM. V shed 6 bases, J shed 1 base, and the junction held 9 bases outside the gene matches. The CDR3 is 16 amino acids. The DNA of the CDR3 is TGTGCCAGCAGGGAACAGGGGGCGTGGAGGAACACTGAAGCTTTCTTT. As protein: CASREQGAWRNTEAFF.